The 12 T cell receptor beta chains below come from one sample, sequenced in a study of blood T cell repertoires in COVID-19. Assay used: immunoSEQ multiplex PCR; TCRdb lists only in-frame clones, some missing. Here the sample spans 150,000 to 200,000 clones, roughly nine tenths being singletons. The sample comprised peripheral blood. The source of these receptors is a man between 65 and 80 years old with active or convalescent COVID-19.

In DNA form, the CDR3 reads TGTGCCAGCAGCTATCCGGGGGGATCTAACTACAATGAGCAGTTCTTC. Its translation: CASSYPGGSNYNEQFF. The chain employs TRBV5-4 and TRBJ2-1; TRBD2 aligns across 7 bases. The CDR3 runs 16 residues. Germline CDR1 SGHNT, CDR2 YYREEE (reference sequence). V lost 3 bases, J lost 3 bases, and 9 bases stayed unmatched. The variable domain in full, with the rest retrieved from reference TRBV5-4 and TRBJ2-1, is ETGVTQSPTHLIKTRGQQVTLRCSSQSGHNTVSWYQQALGQGPQFIFQYYREEENGRGNFPPRFSGLQFPNYSSELNVNALELDDSALYLCASSYPGGSNYNEQFFGPGTRLTVL.

The rearrangement joins TRBV7-9 to TRBJ2-1, with D uncertain. The CDR3 runs 13 residues. V shed 4 bases and J shed 5 bases, with 9 bases lying between them. CDR1 SEHNR and CDR2 FQNEAQ come from the germline V gene (reference sequence). CDR3 residues: CASSSLDHNEQFF. The CDR3 DNA reads as TGTGCCAGCAGCTCTCTAGACCACAATGAGCAGTTCTTC.

This clone has only a few counts. J is TRBJ2-7 and V is TRBV10-3; 11 positions agree with TRBD1. J was trimmed by 5 bases and V by 10 bases; bases with no gene match: 7. Germline V CDR1 and CDR2: ENHRY, SYGVKD. CDR3 length: 13 amino acids. CDR3 nucleotide sequence: TGTGCCACGACCGGACAGGGGGCCCACGAGCAGTACTTC. Translating it yields CATTGQGAHEQYF.

The genes are TRBV6-2 or TRBV6-3 and TRBJ2-1, with no clear D. The CDR3 sequence is 12 residues long. Trimming took off 6 bases at V and 10 bases at J, with 13 bases between the two ends. Germline V lookup: CDR1 MNHEY, CDR2 SVGEGT. The CDR3 nucleotides are TGTGCCAGCAGCACGTCCCGCAGGGAGCAGTTCTTC. It yields the protein CASSTSRREQFF.

The chain is built from TRBV29-1 and TRBJ2-7; 10 bases map to TRBD1. V lost 7 bases and J lost 1; bases outside the gene matches: 4. The CDR3 extends over 13 amino acids. The V gene's germline CDR1 is SQVTM and CDR2 ANQGSEA. The CDR3 protein is CSGWTGGSYEQYF. CDR3 DNA: TGCAGCGGGTGGACAGGGGGTTCCTACGAGCAGTACTTC.

This clone was counted a single time. The gene calls are TRBV5-1 and TRBJ2-1; TRBD2 agrees at 9 bases. Losses at the gene ends were 1 base for V and 7 bases for J; bases not matched to a gene: 6. Germline V gene sequence: CDR1 SGHRS, CDR2 YFSETQ. The CDR3 is 15 residues long. As DNA, the CDR3 is TGCGCCAGCAGCTTGTTGGCTAGCGGGGATAATGAGCAGTTCTTC. Translation: CASSLLASGDNEQFF.

The gene calls are TRBV19 and TRBJ2-2, with 9 bases lining up with TRBD1. The germline gives CDR1 LNHDA, CDR2 SQIVND (reference sequence). The CDR3 has 18 residues. Trimming at V came to 3 bases and at J to 3 bases, leaving 11 bases not matched to a gene. In nucleotides, the CDR3 is TGTGCCAGTAGTATCGAGAGCCCCGGGACAGGGTACACCGGGGAGCTGTTTTTT. Protein product: CASSIESPGTGYTGELFF.

This clone was detected a few times. The rearrangement joins TRBV7-9 to TRBJ1-5; 9 nucleotides match TRBD1. CDR1 and CDR2 (germline): SEHNR, FQNEAQ (reference sequence). The length of the CDR3 is 18 residues. Trimming took 5 bases from V and 0 from J; bases not matched to a gene: 11. In nucleotides, the CDR3 is TGTGCCAGCAGCCGAGGGACAGGGAGCGTGATTAGCAATCAGCCCCAGCATTTT. Amino acids: CASSRGTGSVISNQPQHF.

This chain links TRBV3-1 (or the pseudogene TRBV3-2) with TRBJ1-5; tentative D call: TRBD1 (6 bases). CDR3 length: 15 residues. The germline V gene has CDR1 LGHDT and CDR2 YNNKEL (reference sequence). V was trimmed by 2 bases and J by 7 bases, leaving 15 bases between them. The CDR3, as DNA: TGTGCCAGCAGCCAAAGGGGGGGACGAACCCAGCCCCAGCATTTT. It yields the protein CASSQRGGRTQPQHF.

The V and J genes are TRBV6-5 and TRBJ2-5, with 8 bases fitting TRBD2. With V trimmed by 6 bases and J by 2 bases, 8 bases remained unmatched. Germline values: CDR1 MNHEY, CDR2 SVGAGI. The CDR3 runs to 15 residues. The CDR3 loop reads CASRSLGGGQETQYF. As DNA, the CDR3 is TGTGCCAGCAGGTCTTTGGGCGGGGGGCAAGAGACCCAGTACTTC.

This clone has only a few counts. The genes are TRBV7-9 and TRBJ1-2; D unresolved. Germline V gene sequence: CDR1 SEHNR, CDR2 FQNEAQ (reference sequence). The CDR3 covers 13 residues. V was clipped by 4 bases and J by 2 bases, with 8 bases between them. The CDR3 sequence: CASSSTSNYGYTF. DNA for the CDR3: TGTGCCAGCAGCTCAACATCGAACTATGGCTACACCTTC.

The V call is TRBV6-6, the J call TRBJ1-5; TRBD1 agrees at 9 bases. The CDR3 runs 17 residues. The V segment lost 5 bases and the J segment 4 bases; nucleotides outside the gene matches: 12. Germline CDR1 and CDR2: MNHNY and SVGAGI (reference sequence). CDR3 loop: CASSPPGVQGANQPQHF. DNA for the CDR3: TGTGCCAGCAGTCCTCCGGGGGTACAGGGGGCGAATCAGCCCCAGCATTTT.